The rows below give T cell receptor beta chains drawn from one sample of a study of blood T cell repertoires in COVID-19. Repertoires were generated with immunoSEQ multiplex PCR, while TCRdb's copy carries only in-frame clones and drops some. Among 250,000 to 400,000 clones listed, 85% to 90% were seen once. Source material: peripheral blood. These receptors were collected from a woman in her 30s with COVID-19, enrolled during active disease. CDR3s include the opening cysteine and the closing phenylalanine or tryptophan. D genes are given only for firm matches. Rows may omit the clone size; those that give it use once, few, many or a size class.

>TRBJ2-5|TRBD2|NA|TRBV5-1
TGCGCCAGCAGCTTGTCGGCTAGCGGGAAGGGGGAGACCCAGTACTTC
CASSLSASGKGETQYF
>TRBJ2-3|TRBD2|NA|TRBV5-4
TGTGCCAGCAGCTCAACCGGGACTAGACATACGCAGTATTTT
CASSSTGTRHTQYF
>TRBJ1-6|NA|NA|TRBV28
TGTGCCAGCAGCCCGGGGTTCAATTCACCCCTCCACTTT
CASSPGFNSPLHF
>TRBJ1-6|TRBD1|NA|TRBV27
TGTGCCAGCAGTTGGGACAGGGGGAATTCACCCCTCCACTTT
CASSWDRGNSPLHF
>TRBJ2-5|TRBD1|NA|TRBV28
TGTGCCAGCAGTTCGCAGACAGGGACGGGAGAGACCCAGTACTTC
CASSSQTGTGETQYF
>TRBJ1-2|TRBD1|NA|TRBV29-1
TGCAGCGTCGGGGACAGTCGGGGCTACACCTTC
CSVGDSRGYTF
>TRBJ1-1|NA|NA|TRBV4-1
TGCGCCAGCAGCCAAGCCAGGGGAACCTTGGACACTGAAGCTTTCTTT
CASSQARGTLDTEAFF
>TRBJ2-7|NA|NA|TRBV6-2/TRBV6-3
TGTGCCAGCAGTTACGGGGGCGTACAGGGCTACGAGCAGTACTTC
CASSYGGVQGYEQYF
>TRBJ2-7|NA|NA|TRBV27
TGTGCCAGCAGCCAGGGGATCACCTACGAGCAGTACTTC
CASSQGITYEQYF
>TRBJ1-1|TRBD1|NA|TRBV6-5
TGTGCCAGCAGTAACCGGGACAGGGGCGCTGAAGCTTTCTTT
CASSNRDRGAEAFF
>TRBJ2-7|TRBD2|NA|TRBV11-2
TGTGCCAGCAGCTTAGACAGCGGGAGCCTCGAGCAGTACTTC
CASSLDSGSLEQYF
>TRBJ2-7|TRBD1|NA|TRBV6-6
TGTGCCAGCAGTAACCCGGGACAGGGAAACGAGCAGTACTTC
CASSNPGQGNEQYF
>TRBJ2-1|TRBD2|NA|TRBV6-5
TGTGCCAGCAGTCTGACTAGCGGGAGCTTCAATGAGCAGTTCTTC
CASSLTSGSFNEQFF
>TRBJ2-1|NA|NA|TRBV7-9
TGTGCCAGCAGCCCTAAGGGGGGGACGTATACAGATGAGCAGTTCTTC
CASSPKGGTYTDEQFF
>TRBJ1-1|TRBD1|NA|TRBV3-1/TRBV3-2
TGTGCCAGCAGCCCAACAGGGGACACTGAAGCTTTCTTT
CASSPTGDTEAFF
>TRBJ1-4|NA|NA|TRBV27
TGTGCCAGCAGTTTAGATCCAGGGGCAACTAATGAAAAACTGTTTTTT
CASSLDPGATNEKLFF
>TRBJ2-2|TRBD1|NA|TRBV5-1
TGCGCCAGCAGTTACGACAGGGGGGGCACCGGGGAGCTGTTTTTT
CASSYDRGGTGELFF
>TRBJ1-3|NA|NA|TRBV6-5
TGTGCCAGCAGCCGACTGGACTCTGGAAACACCATATATTTT
CASSRLDSGNTIYF
>TRBJ2-4|TRBD1|NA|TRBV14
TGTGCCAGCAGCCAAAGGACAGGGGCCAAAAACATTCAGTACTTC
CASSQRTGAKNIQYF
>TRBJ2-5|TRBD2|NA|TRBV5-4
TGTGCCAGCAGCCCACGGGGACTAGCGGAGGGAGGGGAGACCCAGTACTTC
CASSPRGLAEGGETQYF
>TRBJ2-5|NA|NA|TRBV19
TGTGCCAGTAGTATCTCCGGGTTGGAGACCCAGTACTTC
CASSISGLETQYF
>TRBJ2-3|TRBD2|NA|TRBV28
TGTGCCAGCAGTTACGGACTAGCGGGAGGCACAGATACGCAGTATTTT
CASSYGLAGGTDTQYF
>TRBJ1-5|TRBD1|NA|TRBV16
TGTGCCAGCAGCCAATTCAGGGGGAGCAATCAGCCCCAGCATTTT
CASSQFRGSNQPQHF
>TRBJ2-1|NA|NA|TRBV19
TGTGCCAGTAGTATTTCGGGGGTAGAGAATGAGCAGTTCTTC
CASSISGVENEQFF
>TRBJ2-2|TRBD1|NA|TRBV4-2
TGTGCCAGCAGCCAAGCCCGGACAGGGCAGGGCGGGGAGCTGTTTTTT
CASSQARTGQGGELFF
>TRBJ2-5|TRBD2|NA|TRBV5-4
TGTGCCAGCAGCTTGGGAACTAGCGACCAAGAGACCCAGTACTTC
CASSLGTSDQETQYF
>TRBJ2-2|TRBD2|NA|TRBV10-3
TGTGCCATCAGTGGGGGACTAGCGGGAGTAGCCGGGGAGCTGTTTTTT
CAISGGLAGVAGELFF
>TRBJ1-3|TRBD1|NA|TRBV25-1
TGTGCCAGCAGTGAGGGACAGGGGGGGGAGGGGACCATATATTTT
CASSEGQGGEGTIYF
>TRBJ1-5|NA|NA|TRBV2
TGTGCCAGCAAAGGGGGGGGCTATAGCAATCAGCCCCAGCATTTT
CASKGGGYSNQPQHF
>TRBJ1-1|TRBD1|NA|TRBV9
TGTGCCAGCAGCGTGAGGGGGACAGTGAACACTGAAGCTTTCTTT
CASSVRGTVNTEAFF
>TRBJ2-5|NA|NA|TRBV11-3
TGTGCCAGCAGCTTCGAGGGTGGGGAGACCCAGTACTTC
CASSFEGGETQYF
>TRBJ2-7|TRBD2|NA|TRBV28
TGTGCCAGCAGTTTTTCACTAGCGGGGAGCTACGAGCAGTACTTC
CASSFSLAGSYEQYF
>TRBJ2-6|NA|once|TRBV9
TGTGCCAGCAGCGTTTACTCTGGGGCCAACGTCCTGACTTTC
CASSVYSGANVLTF
>TRBJ1-1|NA|NA|TRBV9
TGTGCCAGCAGCGTAAGCCCAGGGGACACTGAAGCTTTCTTT
CASSVSPGDTEAFF
>TRBJ1-5|NA|NA|TRBV13
TGTGCCAGCAGCTTAGGCGGACACAATCAGCCCCAGCATTTT
CASSLGGHNQPQHF
>TRBJ2-7|NA|NA|TRBV2
TGTGCCAGCCTCCTACAGGGTTCCTACGAGCAGTACTTC
CASLLQGSYEQYF
>TRBJ2-7|NA|NA|TRBV6-5
TGTGCCAGCACCCCCTCTCAGGGGTTCTACGAGCAGTACTTC
CASTPSQGFYEQYF
>TRBJ1-5|NA|few|TRBV18
TGTGCCAGCTCATCCCAGACAGGCGGAATCTATAGCAATCAGCCCCAGCATTTT
CASSSQTGGIYSNQPQHF
>TRBJ2-3|TRBD2|NA|TRBV5-1
TGCGCCAGCAGCTCGACTAGCGGGGCAAGCACAGATACGCAGTATTTT
CASSSTSGASTDTQYF
>TRBJ2-3|NA|NA|TRBV6-5
TGTGCCAGCAGTCCCCGGGGCACAGATACGCAGTATTTT
CASSPRGTDTQYF
>TRBJ1-2|NA|few|TRBV9
TGTGCCAGCAGCCCAACCCCGACAGGCCCCTATGGCTACACCTTC
CASSPTPTGPYGYTF
>TRBJ2-1|NA|NA|TRBV9
TGTGCCAGCAGCGGGACTCTTAGCACCACCTACAATGAGCAGTTCTTC
CASSGTLSTTYNEQFF
>TRBJ1-3|NA|NA|TRBV30
TGTGCCTGGAGTGTGAGCACTGGAAACACCATATATTTT
CAWSVSTGNTIYF
>TRBJ1-3|NA|NA|TRBV21-1
TGTGCCAGCACCAGCACGAACAGGGGGCTGAGAGGATCTGGAAACACCATATATTTT
CASTSTNRGLRGSGNTIYF
>TRBJ1-2|NA|NA|TRBV7-8
TGTGCCAGCAGCTTAGCGGTGGGGATAGGGGCGTATGGCTACACCTTC
CASSLAVGIGAYGYTF
>TRBJ2-1|TRBD2|once|TRBV7-8
TGTGCCAGCAGCCCTAGCGGGAGGGCTAATGAGCAGTTCTTC
CASSPSGRANEQFF
>TRBJ2-7|NA|NA|TRBV2
TGTGCCAGCAGTGCGGGAGAAGAGCAGTACTTC
CASSAGEEQYF
>TRBJ2-1|TRBD2|NA|TRBV9
TGTGCCAGCAGCTTCGGGAGGGCCCCCTACAATGAGCAGTTCTTC
CASSFGRAPYNEQFF
>TRBJ2-1|TRBD2|NA|TRBV5-6
TGTGCCAGCAGCTCCGGACTAGCGGGATTCCCCGGGTACAATGAGCAGTTCTTC
CASSSGLAGFPGYNEQFF
>TRBJ1-1|NA|NA|TRBV3-1/TRBV3-2
TGTGCCAGCGCGAGGCAGCAGAACACTGAAGCTTTCTTT
CASARQQNTEAFF
>TRBJ1-3|TRBD1|NA|TRBV3-1/TRBV3-2
TGTGCAGCAGGGGGGTTAGCTGGAAACACCATATATTTT
CAAGGLAGNTIYF
>TRBJ2-7|NA|NA|TRBV28
TGTGCCAGCAGTTCCGCCGGCTCCTACGAGCAGTACTTC
CASSSAGSYEQYF
>TRBJ1-4|TRBD1|NA|TRBV19
TGTGCCAGTCACCCCTTTGGACAGGGCTTCAATGAAAAACTGTTTTTT
CASHPFGQGFNEKLFF
>TRBJ2-1|NA|NA|TRBV11-2
TGTGCCAGCAGCTTAGAGGGCAGCCCCAATGAGCAGTTCTTC
CASSLEGSPNEQFF